These 15 T cell receptor beta chains came from one sample sequenced in a study of blood T cell repertoires in COVID-19. Assay used: immunoSEQ multiplex PCR; TCRdb lists only in-frame clones, some missing. The sample includes more than 150,000 clones, 60% to 80% of them seen just once. The sample consisted of peripheral blood. These receptors originate from a woman in her 70s with acute or convalescent COVID-19.

This clone was observed a handful of times. The chain employs TRBV19 and TRBJ2-7, with 9 nucleotides matching TRBD1. Trimming took 8 bases from V and 3 from J; bases not matched to a gene: 2. CDR1 is LNHDA, CDR2 SQIVND, per germline (reference sequence). The CDR3 is made up of 12 amino acids. CDR3 region: CASSDRGYEQYF. DNA for the CDR3: TGTGCCAGTTCGGACAGGGGCTACGAGCAGTACTTC.

This clone was counted a single time. The chain recombines TRBV2 with TRBJ2-1; TRBD1 aligns across 7 bases. The CDR3 consists of 12 residues. Unmatched junction bases numbered 9, after V lost 9 bases and J lost 10 bases. Germline V gene data show CDR1 as SNHLY and CDR2 as FYNNEI. CDR3 sequence (DNA): TGTGCCAGACGCGAGACAGGGACGGAGCAGTTCTTC. Protein: CARRETGTEQFF.

The V and J genes are TRBV15 and TRBJ2-2, with a possible D match to TRBD2 (5 bases). Trimming left V 5 bases short and J 4 bases short, with 11 bases between. This CDR3 comprises 14 residues. The germline V gene has CDR1 LNHNV and CDR2 YYDKDF (reference sequence). This CDR3 is CATSPRAVTGELFF. In nucleotides, the CDR3 is TGTGCCACCAGCCCAAGAGCGGTCACCGGGGAGCTGTTTTTT.

This chain connects TRBV7-2 to TRBJ2-5; D not resolved. The CDR3 has 15 residues. V was trimmed by 2 bases and J by 2 bases, leaving 12 bases between them. Germline CDR1 SGHTA, CDR2 FQGNSA. In DNA form, the CDR3 reads TGTGCCAGCAGCTTATCGTTTGTTGTACAAGAGACCCAGTACTTC. The encoded protein is CASSLSFVVQETQYF.

The CDR3: CASSRRGLDYGYTF. CDR3 sequence (DNA): TGTGCCAGCAGTCGCAGGGGGCTTGACTATGGCTACACCTTC. The chain joins TRBV6-5 to TRBJ1-2, with 8 positions matching TRBD1. Germline CDR1 is MNHEY and CDR2 is SVGAGI. J lost 3 bases, V lost 5 bases, and 5 bases had no gene match. The CDR3 is 14 amino acids.

The J gene is TRBJ2-1, the V gene TRBV19; 8 bases map to TRBD2. The CDR3 contains 18 residues. Germline assignment: CDR1 LNHDA and CDR2 SQIVND (reference sequence). V shed 2 bases, J shed 1 base, and the junction held 10 bases outside the gene matches. In DNA form, the CDR3 reads TGTGCCAGTAGTATATCAGGAGGTAGCGGGGTATCCTACAATGAGCAGTTCTTC. It codes for CASSISGGSGVSYNEQFF.

The rearrangement links TRBV20-1 to TRBJ2-7, with D tentatively TRBD2 (6 bases). The CDR3 totals 11 residues. Germline-derived CDR1 and CDR2 are DFQATT and SNEGSKA (reference sequence). Trimming shortened V by 5 bases and J by 6 bases, and 11 bases separated the two germline ends. The CDR3 is CSAGGGCEQYF. CDR3 coding DNA: TGCAGTGCTGGAGGAGGGTGCGAGCAGTACTTC.

V is TRBV24-1 and J is TRBJ2-2, with D maybe TRBD2 (5 bases). This CDR3 comprises 13 residues. CDR1 and CDR2 from the germline V gene are KGHDR and SFDVKD. Between the trimmed V and J ends, which lost 4 bases and 8 bases, there was a span of 10 bases. CDR3 amino acids: CATSDGMDGELFF. DNA of the CDR3: TGTGCCACCAGTGACGGGATGGATGGGGAGCTGTTTTTT.

The V gene is TRBV24-1, the J gene TRBJ2-3; the D is unclear. The germline V gene encodes CDR1 KGHDR and CDR2 SFDVKD. This CDR3 has 15 residues. V lost 9 bases and J 2 bases, leaving 17 bases between the germline ends. In DNA form, the CDR3 reads TGTGCCACCTCAAGTTCGCCGGGTAACACAGATACGCAGTATTTT. Translation: CATSSSPGNTDTQYF.

The chain joins TRBV5-4 to TRBJ2-2, with 12 nucleotides matching TRBD2. Germline assignment: CDR1 SGHNT and CDR2 YYREEE (reference sequence). The ends lost 2 bases at V and 2 bases at J; junction bases unmatched: 1. CDR3 length equals 16 residues. CDR3 DNA sequence: TGTGCCAGCAGCTTCGGACTAGCGGGAAACACCGGGGAGCTGTTTTTT. Translated: CASSFGLAGNTGELFF.

The chain links TRBV5-1 to TRBJ2-5; TRBD1 agrees at 12 bases. Germline CDR1 is SGHRS and CDR2 is YFSETQ. Trimming removed 7 bases from V and 5 bases from J; junction bases left unmatched: 12. The CDR3 length is 16 residues. Written as DNA, the CDR3 is TGCGCCAGCGCACGCTGGGGACAGGGGGCCGGGGAGACCCAGTACTTC. This gives the protein CASARWGQGAGETQYF.

The chain joins TRBV5-1 to TRBJ2-3; D unclear. V shed 0 bases and J shed 6 bases, with 8 bases lying between them. The CDR3 length is 13 residues. Germline V gives CDR1 SGHRS, CDR2 YFSETQ. CDR3 protein: CASSLVLEDTQYF. The CDR3, as DNA: TGCGCCAGCAGCTTGGTCTTGGAGGATACGCAGTATTTT. Looking up the rest from reference TRBV5-1 and TRBJ2-3 gives the full variable domain: KAGVTQTPRYLIKTRGQQVTLSCSPISGHRSVSWYQQTPGQGLQFLFEYFSETQRNKGNFPGRFSGRQFSNSRSEMNVSTLELGDSALYLCASSLVLEDTQYFGPGTRLTVL.

This chain connects TRBV19 to TRBJ1-1; D possibly corresponds to TRBD1 (5 bases). The CDR3 is 14 amino acids. Trimming shortened V by 6 bases and J by 1 base, and 12 bases separated the two germline ends. The germline gives CDR1 LNHDA, CDR2 SQIVND (reference sequence). The CDR3 nucleotides read TGTGCCAGTAGGGGAGGGGTACGGAACACTGAAGCTTTCTTT. It translates to CASRGGVRNTEAFF. Combining the CDR3 with reference TRBV19 and TRBJ1-1 gives the whole variable domain DGGITQSPKYLFRKEGQNVTLSCEQNLNHDAMYWYRQDPGQGLRLIYYSQIVNDFQKGDIAEGYSVSREKKESFPLTVTSAQKNPTAFYLCASRGGVRNTEAFFGQGTRLTVV.

About this clone itself: This specimen includes other DNA sequences encoding the same CDR3. J is TRBJ2-2 and V is TRBV5-1; 15 bases are shared with TRBD2. V lost 5 bases, J lost 5 bases, and 1 base stayed unmatched. Per the germline V gene, CDR1 is SGHRS and CDR2 is YFSETQ. This CDR3 is 15 amino acids long. CDR3 nucleotide sequence: TGCGCCAGCAGGGGACTAGCGGGAGGAACCGGGGAGCTGTTTTTT. Protein sequence: CASRGLAGGTGELFF. Full variable domain (rest looked up from reference TRBV5-1 and TRBJ2-2): KAGVTQTPRYLIKTRGQQVTLSCSPISGHRSVSWYQQTPGQGLQFLFEYFSETQRNKGNFPGRFSGRQFSNSRSEMNVSTLELGDSALYLCASRGLAGGTGELFFGEGSRLTVL.

This clone was detected a few times. The chain employs TRBV10-1 and TRBJ2-1, with a tentative D call TRBD2 (6 bases). The CDR3 loop spans 14 amino acids. With 10 bases removed from V and 6 bases from J, the gap between germline ends came to 19 bases. The germline V gene has CDR1 WNHNN and CDR2 SYGVQD (reference sequence). The CDR3 DNA reads TGCGCCACCCCGGGAGAGGGACCCCCCAATGAGCAGTTCTTC. Its protein product is CATPGEGPPNEQFF.